One sample yielded the 6 T cell receptor beta chains listed below, sequenced in a study of T-cell memory formation after mild COVID-19. Each CDR3 protein gets one entry after TCRdb re-called the 5' RACE reads with MiXCR. The repertoire consists of under 300,000 distinct CDR3 sequences, with roughly 18% occurring once and the leading ten covering under 25%. The sequenced sample was PBMCs or a T cell subset sorted from them (not recorded which). The receptors were sampled from a man between 18 and 29 years old who had mild COVID-19 (a few samples of this study predate the infection). Cell type and time point are not known.

The chain recombines TRBV20-1 with TRBJ2-2; 8 bases match TRBD2. CDR1 and CDR2 (germline): DFQATT, SNEGSKA (reference sequence). This CDR3 region has 14 residues. Trimming at V came to 5 bases and at J to 6 bases, leaving 8 bases not matched to a gene. CDR3 loop: CSASGGVGSGELFF. The DNA for the CDR3 is TGCAGTGCTTCGGGAGGGGTAGGGTCCGGGGAGCTGTTTTTT.

This clonotype was seen more than once but under ten times. The chain has TRBV19 and TRBJ1-2; TRBD1 is a possible D gene (5 bases). V gave up 7 bases and J gave up 8 bases, with 17 bases separating them. Germline CDR1 and CDR2: LNHDA and SQIVND (reference sequence). This CDR3 has 13 residues. The CDR3 sequence: CASTLRGALGYTF. The DNA of the CDR3 is TGTGCCAGTACCCTCCGCGGGGCCCTGGGCTACACCTTC.

J is TRBJ2-6 and V is TRBV3-1; D remains ambiguous. This CDR3 spans 15 amino acids. Germline V gene data show CDR1 as LGHDT and CDR2 as YNNKEL (reference sequence). V gave up 1 base and J gave up 0 bases, with 4 bases separating them. The CDR3 loop is CASSQAVSGANVLTF. CDR3 nucleotide sequence: TGTGCCAGCAGCCAAGCGGTCTCTGGGGCCAACGTCCTGACTTTC.

This CDR3 is CASSQQGDEKLFF. CDR3 bases: TGCGCCAGCAGCCAGCAGGGCGATGAAAAACTGTTTTTT. The genes are TRBV4-1 and TRBJ1-4, with D perhaps matching TRBD1 (5 bases). Trimming stripped 3 bases from V and 6 bases from J, with 8 bases between. CDR3 size: 13 residues. CDR1 MGHRA and CDR2 YSYEKL come from the germline V gene.

This clonotype was recorded a few times. The chain is built from TRBV6-2 or TRBV6-3 and TRBJ1-2; D not certain. The ends were cut back, 6 bases at V and 8 bases at J, with 16 bases in the middle. Germline CDR1 and CDR2: MNHEY and SVGEGT. The CDR3 runs to 13 residues. In DNA form, the CDR3 reads TGTGCCAGCAGCTTCCTGGGTGGTGAAGGCTACACCTTC. Its protein is CASSFLGGEGYTF.

This clonotype occurred a few times. The chain employs TRBV7-2 and TRBJ2-5; 7 bases line up with TRBD2. This CDR3 contains 18 residues. Unmatched junction bases numbered 11, after V lost 1 base and J lost 0 bases. Per germline, CDR1 SGHTA and CDR2 FQGNSA. CDR3 coding DNA: TGTGCCAGCAGCTTAGATTCCATCCGGCGGGGGTACCAAGAGACCCAGTACTTC. Amino acids: CASSLDSIRRGYQETQYF.